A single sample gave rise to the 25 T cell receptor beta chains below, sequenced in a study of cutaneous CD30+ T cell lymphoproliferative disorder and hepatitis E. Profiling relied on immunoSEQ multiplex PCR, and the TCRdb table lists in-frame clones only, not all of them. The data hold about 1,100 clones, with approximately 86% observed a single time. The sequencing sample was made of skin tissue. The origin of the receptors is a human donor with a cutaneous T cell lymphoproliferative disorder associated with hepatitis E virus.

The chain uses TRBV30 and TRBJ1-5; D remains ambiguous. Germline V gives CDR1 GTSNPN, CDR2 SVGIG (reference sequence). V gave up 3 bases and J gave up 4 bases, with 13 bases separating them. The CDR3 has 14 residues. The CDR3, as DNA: TGTGCCTGGAGCCTTCCGGTCGGGAATCAGCCCCAGCATTTT. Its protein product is CAWSLPVGNQPQHF.

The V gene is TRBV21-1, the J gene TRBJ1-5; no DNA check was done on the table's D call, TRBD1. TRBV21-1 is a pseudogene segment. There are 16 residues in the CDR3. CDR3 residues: CASSKPRGGAPKPQHF. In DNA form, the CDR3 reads TGTGCCAGCAGCAAACCTAGAGGGGGCGCGCCGAAGCCCCAGCATTTT.

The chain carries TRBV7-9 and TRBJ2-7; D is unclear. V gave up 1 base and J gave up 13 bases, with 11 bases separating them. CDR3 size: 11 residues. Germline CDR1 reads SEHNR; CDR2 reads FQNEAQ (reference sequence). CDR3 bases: TGTGCCAGCAGCTTAGGGACGAACATCTACTTC. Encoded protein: CASSLGTNIYF.

This chain's CDR3 is CASSLSVPSNEQFF. The CDR3 DNA sequence: TGTGCCAGCAGTTTATCGGTTCCGTCGAATGAGCAGTTCTTC. The J gene is TRBJ2-1, the V gene TRBV28; D not resolved. With 1 base removed from V and 7 bases from J, the gap between germline ends came to 11 bases. The CDR3 is made up of 14 amino acids. In germline, CDR1 is MDHEN, CDR2 SYDVKM.

CDR3 in amino acids: CASSVGTGALGTEAFF. The CDR3 coding sequence is TGTGCCAGCAGCGTAGGGACAGGCGCCTTAGGGACTGAAGCTTTCTTT. The J gene is TRBJ1-1, the V gene TRBV9; 7 bases map to TRBD1. The CDR3 has 16 residues. The V gene's germline CDR1 is SGDLS and CDR2 YYNGEE. Trimming removed 0 bases from V and 5 bases from J; junction bases left unmatched: 10.

Here the CDR3 DNA reads TGTGCCAGCAGGGTACATGTATGGCATCATCAGCCCCAGCATTTT. This codes for CASRVHVWHHQPQHF. The gene calls are TRBV21-1 and TRBJ1-5; the table calls TRBD1, which could not be checked here. TRBV21-1 is recorded as a pseudogene. This CDR3 has 15 amino acids.

CDR3 sequence reads: CASSRILLTIRTEAFF. The CDR3 DNA reads as TGTGCCAGCAGTCGTATACTGCTCACAATTCGCACTGAAGCTTTCTTT. J is TRBJ1-1 and V is TRBV21-1. TRBV21-1 is deemed a pseudogene. The CDR3 consists of 16 residues.

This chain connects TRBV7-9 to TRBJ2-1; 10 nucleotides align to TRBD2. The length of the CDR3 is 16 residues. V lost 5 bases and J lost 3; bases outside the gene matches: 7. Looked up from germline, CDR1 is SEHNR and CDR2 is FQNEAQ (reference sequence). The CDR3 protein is CASSPTAGGFYNEQFF. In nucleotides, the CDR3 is TGTGCCAGCAGCCCCACAGCGGGAGGGTTCTACAATGAGCAGTTCTTC.

CDR3 in DNA: TGTGCCACCGCCGGGACTCCCTCCTACGAGCAGTACTTC. Translation: CATAGTPSYEQYF. The V and J genes are TRBV19 and TRBJ2-7; a possible D gene is TRBD2 (6 bases). The V end lost 10 bases, the J end lost 0 bases, and 13 bases lay between the germline ends. The CDR3 runs to 13 residues. Germline V lookup: CDR1 LNHDA, CDR2 SQIVND (reference sequence).

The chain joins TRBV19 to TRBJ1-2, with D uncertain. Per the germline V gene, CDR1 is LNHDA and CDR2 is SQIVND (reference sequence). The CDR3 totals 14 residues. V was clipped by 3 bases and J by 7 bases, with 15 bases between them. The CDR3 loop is CASSMSFLGSGYTF. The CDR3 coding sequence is TGTGCCAGTAGTATGAGCTTTCTGGGGTCTGGCTACACCTTC. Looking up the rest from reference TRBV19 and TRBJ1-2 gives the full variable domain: DGGITQSPKYLFRKEGQNVTLSCEQNLNHDAMYWYRQDPGQGLRLIYYSQIVNDFQKGDIAEGYSVSREKKESFPLTVTSAQKNPTAFYLCASSMSFLGSGYTFGSGTRLTVV.

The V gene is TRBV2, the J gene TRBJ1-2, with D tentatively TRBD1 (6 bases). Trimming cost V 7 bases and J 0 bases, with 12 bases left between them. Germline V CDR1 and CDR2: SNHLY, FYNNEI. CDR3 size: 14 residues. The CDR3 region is CASIPGETNYGYTF. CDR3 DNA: TGTGCCAGCATCCCAGGGGAAACTAACTATGGCTACACCTTC.

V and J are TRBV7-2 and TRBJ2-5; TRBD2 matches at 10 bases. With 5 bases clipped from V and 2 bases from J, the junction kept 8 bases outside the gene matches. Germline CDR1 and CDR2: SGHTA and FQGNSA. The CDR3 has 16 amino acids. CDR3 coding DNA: TGTGCCAGCAGCGTCGCACTAGCGGGGAGACAAGAGACCCAGTACTTC. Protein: CASSVALAGRQETQYF.

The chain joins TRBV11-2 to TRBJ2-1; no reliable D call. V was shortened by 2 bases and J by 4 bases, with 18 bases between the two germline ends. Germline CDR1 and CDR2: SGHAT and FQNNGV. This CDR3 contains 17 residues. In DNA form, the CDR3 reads TGTGCCAGCAGCTTATCTCCAGTCCCGACAAGTTACAATGAGCAGTTCTTC. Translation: CASSLSPVPTSYNEQFF.

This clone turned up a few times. The CDR3 bases are TGTGCCAGCAGCCCGCTGACGGATCCTTGGGGCTACACCTTC. Translation: CASSPLTDPWGYTF. This chain connects TRBV28 to TRBJ1-2; D remains unclear. CDR1 is MDHEN, CDR2 SYDVKM, per germline. V was shortened by 6 bases and J by 8 bases, with 19 bases between the two germline ends. CDR3 size: 14 residues.

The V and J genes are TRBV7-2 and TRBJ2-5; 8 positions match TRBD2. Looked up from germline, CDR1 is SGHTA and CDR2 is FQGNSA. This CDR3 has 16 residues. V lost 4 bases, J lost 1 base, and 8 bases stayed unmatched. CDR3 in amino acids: CASSSHGSGGQETQYF. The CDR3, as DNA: TGTGCCAGCAGCTCCCATGGGAGCGGGGGCCAAGAGACCCAGTACTTC. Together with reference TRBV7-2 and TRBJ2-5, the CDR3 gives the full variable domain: GAGVSQSPSNKVTEKGKDVELRCDPISGHTALYWYRQSLGQGLEFLIYFQGNSAPDKSGLPSDRFSAERTGGSVSTLTIQRTQQEDSAVYLCASSSHGSGGQETQYFGPGTRLLVL.

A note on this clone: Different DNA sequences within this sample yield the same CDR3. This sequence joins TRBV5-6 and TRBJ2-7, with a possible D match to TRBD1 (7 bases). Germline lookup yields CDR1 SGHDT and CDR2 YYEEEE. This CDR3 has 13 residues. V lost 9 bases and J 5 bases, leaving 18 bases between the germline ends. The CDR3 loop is CATEIAGGNEQYF. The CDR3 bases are TGTGCCACCGAGATAGCAGGGGGGAACGAGCAGTACTTC.

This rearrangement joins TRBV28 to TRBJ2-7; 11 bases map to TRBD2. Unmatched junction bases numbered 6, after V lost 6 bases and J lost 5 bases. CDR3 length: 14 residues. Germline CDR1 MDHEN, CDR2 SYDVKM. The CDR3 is CASSPRLAGNEQYF. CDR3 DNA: TGTGCCAGCAGCCCTAGACTAGCGGGAAACGAGCAGTACTTC.

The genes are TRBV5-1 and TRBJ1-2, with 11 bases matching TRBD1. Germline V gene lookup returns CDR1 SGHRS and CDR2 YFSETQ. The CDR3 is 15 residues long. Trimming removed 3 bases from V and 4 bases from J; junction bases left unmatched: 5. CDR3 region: CASSSTGTGGYGYTF. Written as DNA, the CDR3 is TGCGCCAGCAGCTCTACCGGGACAGGGGGCTATGGCTACACCTTC. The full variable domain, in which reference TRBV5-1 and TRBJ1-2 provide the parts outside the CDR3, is KAGVTQTPRYLIKTRGQQVTLSCSPISGHRSVSWYQQTPGQGLQFLFEYFSETQRNKGNFPGRFSGRQFSNSRSEMNVSTLELGDSALYLCASSSTGTGGYGYTFGSGTRLTVV.

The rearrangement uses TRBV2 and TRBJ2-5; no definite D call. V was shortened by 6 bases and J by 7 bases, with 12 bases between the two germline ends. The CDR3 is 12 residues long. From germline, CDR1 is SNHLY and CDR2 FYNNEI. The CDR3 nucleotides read TGTGCCAGCAGAGTCGAGCGACGGACCCAGTACTTC. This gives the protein CASRVERRTQYF.

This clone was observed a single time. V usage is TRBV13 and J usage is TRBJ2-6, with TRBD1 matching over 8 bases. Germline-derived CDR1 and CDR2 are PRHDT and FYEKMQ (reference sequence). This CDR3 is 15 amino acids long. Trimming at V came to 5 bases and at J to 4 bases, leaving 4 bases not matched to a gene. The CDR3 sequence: CASSKQGGGANVLTF. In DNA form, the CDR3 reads TGTGCCAGCAGCAAACAGGGGGGCGGGGCCAACGTCCTGACTTTC.

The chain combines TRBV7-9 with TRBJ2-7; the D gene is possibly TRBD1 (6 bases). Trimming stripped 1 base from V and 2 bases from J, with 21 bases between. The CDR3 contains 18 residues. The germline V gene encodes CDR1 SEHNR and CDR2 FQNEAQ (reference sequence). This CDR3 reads CASSLVGGDSLKPYEQYF. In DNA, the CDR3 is TGTGCCAGCAGCTTAGTAGGGGGAGACTCCCTTAAACCCTACGAGCAGTACTTC.

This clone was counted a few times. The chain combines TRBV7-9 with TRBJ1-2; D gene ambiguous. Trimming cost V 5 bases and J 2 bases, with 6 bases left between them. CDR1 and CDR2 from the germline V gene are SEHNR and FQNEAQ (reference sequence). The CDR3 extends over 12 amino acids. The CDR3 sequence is CASSPLNYGYTF. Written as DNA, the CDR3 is TGTGCCAGCAGCCCCCTGAACTATGGCTACACCTTC.

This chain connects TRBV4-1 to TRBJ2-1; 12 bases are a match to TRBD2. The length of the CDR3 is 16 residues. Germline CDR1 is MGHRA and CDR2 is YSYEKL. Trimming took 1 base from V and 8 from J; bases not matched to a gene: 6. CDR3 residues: CASSQGRTSGIDEQFF. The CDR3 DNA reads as TGCGCCAGCAGCCAAGGTCGGACTAGCGGGATCGATGAGCAGTTCTTC.

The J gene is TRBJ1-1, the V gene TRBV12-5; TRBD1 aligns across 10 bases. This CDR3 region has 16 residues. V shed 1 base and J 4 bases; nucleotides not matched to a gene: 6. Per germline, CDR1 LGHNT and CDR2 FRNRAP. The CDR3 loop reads CASGLGDRGLGTEAFF. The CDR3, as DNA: TGTGCTAGTGGTTTGGGTGACAGGGGGCTGGGCACTGAAGCTTTCTTT.

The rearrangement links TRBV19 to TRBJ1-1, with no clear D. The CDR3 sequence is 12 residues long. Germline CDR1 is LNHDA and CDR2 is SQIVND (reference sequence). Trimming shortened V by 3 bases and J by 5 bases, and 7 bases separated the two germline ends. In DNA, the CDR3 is TGTGCCAGTAGTATGCCCGGGACTGAAGCTTTCTTT. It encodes CASSMPGTEAFF.